The rows below give T cell receptor beta chains drawn from one sample of a study of cytomegalovirus exposure and HLA in healthy donors. Clones were sequenced by immunoSEQ multiplex PCR, and TCRdb holds only the in-frame ones, with some missing. This sample has around 140,000 clones, with just under 85% found just once. The sample comprised PBMCs. These receptors were taken from a woman in her thirties or forties in good health and CMV-seronegative. Both conserved end residues are part of each CDR3. The order of the fields is clone size, D gene, V gene, J gene, CDR3 protein, CDR3 DNA. A D gene is named only where the DNA matches it firmly. The listing skips clone size in some rows; elsewhere it reads once, few, many or a size class.

abundance: -
d_gene: TRBD1
v_gene: TRBV28
j_gene: TRBJ1-4
CDR3aa: CASSRAGGNEKLFF
CDR3nt: TGTGCCAGCAGCCGGGCAGGGGGGAATGAAAAACTGTTTTTT

abundance: -
d_gene: TRBD2
v_gene: TRBV12-5
j_gene: TRBJ2-1
CDR3aa: CASGTFGGEMSYEQFF
CDR3nt: TGTGCTAGTGGTACGTTTGGGGGGGAGATGTCATATGAGCAGTTCTTC

abundance: -
d_gene: -
v_gene: TRBV28
j_gene: TRBJ2-7
CDR3aa: CASSMGPPPYEQYF
CDR3nt: TGTGCCAGCAGTATGGGGCCTCCTCCCTACGAGCAGTACTTC

abundance: -
d_gene: -
v_gene: TRBV27
j_gene: TRBJ1-3
CDR3aa: CASSLTYGNTIYF
CDR3nt: TGTGCCAGCAGTTTAACTTATGGAAACACCATATATTTT

abundance: -
d_gene: -
v_gene: TRBV10-3
j_gene: TRBJ2-7
CDR3aa: CAISSPVSRDEQYF
CDR3nt: TGTGCCATCAGTTCCCCCGTGAGTCGCGACGAGCAGTACTTC

abundance: -
d_gene: TRBD2
v_gene: TRBV19
j_gene: TRBJ2-1
CDR3aa: CASRISGDSYNEQFF
CDR3nt: TGTGCCAGTAGAATAAGCGGGGACTCCTACAATGAGCAGTTCTTC

abundance: -
d_gene: -
v_gene: TRBV28
j_gene: TRBJ2-1
CDR3aa: CASSSPRASAGYNEQFF
CDR3nt: TGTGCCAGCAGTTCCCCGAGAGCTAGCGCGGGTTACAATGAGCAGTTCTTC

abundance: -
d_gene: -
v_gene: TRBV29-1
j_gene: TRBJ1-1
CDR3aa: CSVEDRWGGLNTEAFF
CDR3nt: TGCAGCGTTGAAGATCGGTGGGGGGGCTTGAACACTGAAGCTTTCTTT

abundance: -
d_gene: TRBD1
v_gene: TRBV5-6
j_gene: TRBJ2-7
CDR3aa: CASSSAGQGSYEQYF
CDR3nt: TGTGCCAGCAGCTCAGCTGGACAGGGGAGCTACGAGCAGTACTTC

abundance: -
d_gene: -
v_gene: TRBV9
j_gene: TRBJ2-1
CDR3aa: CASSVAAGSNEQFF
CDR3nt: TGTGCCAGCAGCGTAGCGGCAGGTTCTAATGAGCAGTTCTTC

abundance: few
d_gene: -
v_gene: TRBV28
j_gene: TRBJ2-2
CDR3aa: CASTLTQNTGELFF
CDR3nt: TGTGCCAGCACCCTGACACAGAACACCGGGGAGCTGTTTTTT

abundance: -
d_gene: -
v_gene: TRBV28
j_gene: TRBJ1-2
CDR3aa: CASRITANYGYTF
CDR3nt: TGTGCCAGCAGGATTACAGCTAACTATGGCTACACCTTC

abundance: -
d_gene: -
v_gene: TRBV27
j_gene: TRBJ1-2
CDR3aa: CATFGGGNYGYTF
CDR3nt: TGTGCCACCTTTGGGGGGGGGAACTATGGCTACACCTTC

abundance: -
d_gene: TRBD1
v_gene: TRBV7-2
j_gene: TRBJ2-7
CDR3aa: CASSGTAYEQYF
CDR3nt: TGTGCCAGCAGTGGGACAGCCTACGAGCAGTACTTC

abundance: few
d_gene: -
v_gene: TRBV18
j_gene: TRBJ2-1
CDR3aa: CASSRLAPSYNEQFF
CDR3nt: TGTGCCAGCTCACGGCTAGCGCCCTCCTACAATGAGCAGTTCTTC

abundance: -
d_gene: -
v_gene: TRBV4-1
j_gene: TRBJ1-2
CDR3aa: CASSPRAGLDGYTF
CDR3nt: TGCGCCAGCAGCCCCCGGGCAGGGCTTGATGGCTACACCTTC

abundance: -
d_gene: -
v_gene: TRBV2
j_gene: TRBJ1-2
CDR3aa: CASSEARYGYTF
CDR3nt: TGTGCCAGCAGTGAAGCCAGATATGGCTACACCTTC

abundance: -
d_gene: TRBD2
v_gene: TRBV9
j_gene: TRBJ2-1
CDR3aa: CASSELLAGGRNEQFF
CDR3nt: TGTGCCAGCAGTGAACTACTAGCGGGAGGGCGAAATGAGCAGTTCTTC

abundance: -
d_gene: -
v_gene: TRBV7-9
j_gene: TRBJ2-2
CDR3aa: CSSRLQTGELFF
CDR3nt: TGTTCCAGCAGGCTACAGACCGGGGAGCTGTTTTTT

abundance: -
d_gene: TRBD1
v_gene: TRBV5-4
j_gene: TRBJ2-7
CDR3aa: CASSFRTGGREQYF
CDR3nt: TGTGCCAGCAGCTTTCGCACAGGGGGCCGCGAGCAGTACTTC

abundance: few
d_gene: -
v_gene: TRBV9
j_gene: TRBJ2-7
CDR3aa: CASSVDQTRGEQYF
CDR3nt: TGTGCCAGCAGCGTAGACCAAACCCGGGGCGAGCAGTACTTC

abundance: -
d_gene: TRBD2
v_gene: TRBV7-3
j_gene: TRBJ2-1
CDR3aa: CASSLLREDYNEQFF
CDR3nt: TGTGCCAGCAGCTTATTGCGGGAGGACTACAATGAGCAGTTCTTC

abundance: -
d_gene: TRBD2
v_gene: TRBV4-3
j_gene: TRBJ2-1
CDR3aa: CASSQDTGLAENNEQFF
CDR3nt: TGCGCCAGCAGCCAAGATACGGGACTAGCGGAGAACAATGAGCAGTTCTTC

abundance: -
d_gene: TRBD2
v_gene: TRBV28
j_gene: TRBJ2-3
CDR3aa: CASSYGTSGTDTQYF
CDR3nt: TGTGCCAGCAGTTACGGGACTAGCGGCACAGATACGCAGTATTTT

abundance: -
d_gene: TRBD2
v_gene: TRBV5-5
j_gene: TRBJ2-2
CDR3aa: CASSFFLRDYNTGELFF
CDR3nt: TGTGCCAGCAGCTTCTTTCTCCGGGACTATAACACCGGGGAGCTGTTTTTT

abundance: -
d_gene: -
v_gene: TRBV5-1
j_gene: TRBJ2-7
CDR3aa: CASSSQGNYEQYF
CDR3nt: TGCGCCAGCAGCTCCCAGGGGAACTACGAGCAGTACTTC

abundance: -
d_gene: -
v_gene: TRBV5-1
j_gene: TRBJ1-3
CDR3aa: CASSLAGGLYGNTIYF
CDR3nt: TGCGCCAGCAGCTTGGCCGGGGGGCTATATGGAAACACCATATATTTT

abundance: -
d_gene: -
v_gene: TRBV6-5
j_gene: TRBJ2-5
CDR3aa: CASSYDGEETQYF
CDR3nt: TGTGCCAGCAGTTACGACGGAGAAGAGACCCAGTACTTC

abundance: -
d_gene: TRBD2
v_gene: TRBV14
j_gene: TRBJ2-7
CDR3aa: CASSQGLAAFYEQYF
CDR3nt: TGTGCCAGCAGCCAAGGGCTAGCGGCGTTCTACGAGCAGTACTTC

abundance: few
d_gene: TRBD2
v_gene: TRBV14
j_gene: TRBJ2-7
CDR3aa: CASSQGGFVARESKQYF
CDR3nt: TGTGCCAGCAGCCAAGGAGGTTTTGTTGCGCGGGAGAGCAAGCAGTACTTC

abundance: once
d_gene: -
v_gene: TRBV6-5
j_gene: TRBJ2-3
CDR3aa: CASSPNTDTQYF
CDR3nt: TGTGCCAGCAGTCCCAACACAGATACGCAGTATTTT

abundance: -
d_gene: TRBD2
v_gene: TRBV15
j_gene: TRBJ2-7
CDR3aa: CATSRGGPSGATYEQYF
CDR3nt: TGTGCCACCAGCAGAGGGGGGCCTAGCGGGGCAACCTACGAGCAGTACTTC

abundance: -
d_gene: -
v_gene: TRBV4-1
j_gene: TRBJ2-7
CDR3aa: CASSSQAGHNHEQYF
CDR3nt: TGCGCCAGCAGCTCCCAAGCGGGACACAACCACGAGCAGTACTTC

abundance: -
d_gene: TRBD1
v_gene: TRBV28
j_gene: TRBJ1-4
CDR3aa: CASSPTWDRRDEKLFF
CDR3nt: TGTGCCAGCAGTCCCACTTGGGACAGAAGAGATGAAAAACTGTTTTTT

abundance: -
d_gene: -
v_gene: TRBV6-5
j_gene: TRBJ2-3
CDR3aa: CASTTSGGPDTQYF
CDR3nt: TGTGCCAGCACGACCTCTGGGGGCCCAGATACGCAGTATTTT

abundance: -
d_gene: TRBD1
v_gene: TRBV6-1
j_gene: TRBJ1-1
CDR3aa: CASSLDRVTEAFF
CDR3nt: TGTGCCAGCAGTTTGGACAGGGTAACTGAAGCTTTCTTT

abundance: -
d_gene: TRBD1
v_gene: TRBV18
j_gene: TRBJ2-5
CDR3aa: CASSPRPGGQETQYF
CDR3nt: TGTGCCAGCTCCCCCCGACCAGGGGGCCAAGAGACCCAGTACTTC

abundance: -
d_gene: -
v_gene: TRBV11-1
j_gene: TRBJ1-3
CDR3aa: CASSYDRQVGNTIYF
CDR3nt: TGTGCCAGCAGCTACGACAGGCAGGTTGGAAACACCATATATTTT

abundance: -
d_gene: TRBD2
v_gene: TRBV19
j_gene: TRBJ2-3
CDR3aa: CASGTSGNTDTQYF
CDR3nt: TGTGCCAGTGGGACTAGCGGGAACACAGATACGCAGTATTTT

abundance: -
d_gene: TRBD2
v_gene: TRBV18
j_gene: TRBJ2-7
CDR3aa: CASSLGSGTTVDEQYF
CDR3nt: TGTGCCAGCTCACTCGGTTCTGGGACTACAGTCGACGAGCAGTACTTC

abundance: -
d_gene: TRBD1
v_gene: TRBV7-3
j_gene: TRBJ2-7
CDR3aa: CASSQGGTGVHEQYF
CDR3nt: TGTGCCAGCAGCCAAGGCGGGACAGGGGTTCACGAGCAGTACTTC

abundance: -
d_gene: -
v_gene: TRBV29-1
j_gene: TRBJ2-7
CDR3aa: CSATKNYEQYF
CDR3nt: TGCAGCGCAACTAAAAACTACGAGCAGTACTTC